These 10 T cell receptor beta chains originate from one sample sequenced in a study of shared clonotypes between healthy human individuals. The assay was immunoSEQ multiplex PCR, and TCRdb's table has in-frame clones only and misses some. The data hold about 2.5 million clones, with around 92% observed a single time. The sample consisted of naive CD4+ T cells from PBMCs. Subset in this sample: CD45RA+ positively selected. These receptors all stem from a man in his late teens or twenties in good health. Some clones in this sample may be carry-over from other donors' samples.

This clone was seen a few times. The V gene is TRBV30, the J gene TRBJ1-5; D unclear. Germline CDR1 GTSNPN, CDR2 SVGIG (reference sequence). The CDR3 consists of 12 residues. The ends were cut back, 8 bases at V and 0 bases at J, with 8 bases in the middle. The CDR3 sequence: CAHGSSNQPQHF. The CDR3 nucleotides read TGTGCCCATGGGAGTAGCAATCAGCCCCAGCATTTT.

The chain couples TRBV18 to TRBJ2-7; 12 nucleotides align to TRBD2. The germline gives CDR1 KGHSH, CDR2 LQKENI. Trimming at V came to 2 bases and at J to 3 bases, leaving 14 bases not matched to a gene. This CDR3 region has 19 residues. The DNA of the CDR3 is TGTGCCAGCTCACCAACGACAGCGACTAGCGGGAGTATTAGCTACGAGCAGTACTTC. It encodes CASSPTTATSGSISYEQYF.

This clone was seen a few times. This chain links TRBV4-2 with TRBJ1-1; D perhaps matches TRBD1 (5 bases). Looked up from germline, CDR1 is LGHNA and CDR2 is YNFKEQ. The CDR3 extends over 14 amino acids. V was trimmed by 1 base and J by 1 base, leaving 7 bases between them. This CDR3 is CASSQAGQNTEAFF. CDR3 nucleotides: TGTGCCAGCAGCCAAGCAGGGCAGAACACTGAAGCTTTCTTT.

Details on this clone: Other DNA sequences in this sample translate to the same CDR3. J is TRBJ2-5 and V is TRBV5-1; D not resolved. Germline CDR1 reads SGHRS; CDR2 reads YFSETQ. V lost 0 bases and J lost 4, with 7 bases in between. CDR3 length equals 13 residues. CDR3 sequence (DNA): TGCGCCAGCAGCTTGGCCGGTACAGAGACCCAGTACTTC. Its protein product is CASSLAGTETQYF. Combining the CDR3 with reference TRBV5-1 and TRBJ2-5 gives the whole variable domain KAGVTQTPRYLIKTRGQQVTLSCSPISGHRSVSWYQQTPGQGLQFLFEYFSETQRNKGNFPGRFSGRQFSNSRSEMNVSTLELGDSALYLCASSLAGTETQYFGPGTRLLVL.

The rearrangement uses TRBV4-1 and TRBJ1-2; D unresolved. The V and J ends lost 1 base and 0 bases respectively, with 12 bases between them. The CDR3 consists of 16 residues. The germline V gene has CDR1 MGHRA and CDR2 YSYEKL. CDR3 loop: CASSQVGTAANYGYTF. In DNA form, the CDR3 reads TGCGCCAGCAGCCAAGTGGGTACAGCAGCTAACTATGGCTACACCTTC.

V usage is TRBV5-1 and J usage is TRBJ1-1; D is unclear. Germline V gives CDR1 SGHRS, CDR2 YFSETQ. Trimming took off 4 bases at V and 0 bases at J, with 13 bases between the two ends. The CDR3 has 15 amino acids. CDR3 protein: CASSLHGLLNTEAFF. The CDR3 DNA reads TGCGCCAGCAGCCTACACGGACTGTTGAACACTGAAGCTTTCTTT.

The V gene is TRBV21-1, the J gene TRBJ2-5; the table's D gene call, TRBD1, was not cross checked with the DNA. TRBV21-1 is a documented pseudogene. CDR3 length: 13 amino acids. CDR3 in amino acids: CASIDRVTETQYF. The CDR3 DNA reads TGTGCCAGCATCGACAGGGTCACGGAGACCCAGTACTTC.

CDR3 nucleotide sequence: TGTGCCAGCGGGGCGGGCTCCGCTAACTATGGCTACACCTTC. Residues: CASGAGSANYGYTF. The rearrangement joins TRBV25-1 to TRBJ1-2; TRBD1 is a possible D gene (5 bases). Trimming left V 8 bases short and J 0 bases short, with 13 bases between. Germline CDR1 MGHDK, CDR2 SYGVNS. There are 14 residues in the CDR3.

In DNA, the CDR3 is TGTGCCAGCTCACCACCTAGCGGGAGTAGGAATGAGCAGTTCTTC. Residues: CASSPPSGSRNEQFF. V and J are TRBV18 and TRBJ2-1, with 9 bases aligning to TRBD2. The trim removed 0 bases at V and 7 bases at J, leaving 4 bases unmatched. The CDR3 sequence is 15 residues long. Germline assignment: CDR1 KGHSH and CDR2 LQKENI.

The chain is built from TRBV2 and TRBJ2-1, with 9 positions matching TRBD1. The length of the CDR3 is 14 residues. Germline loops: CDR1 SNHLY, CDR2 FYNNEI. The junction had 10 bases not matched to a gene; V was cut back by 9 bases and J by 7 bases. DNA of the CDR3: TGTGCCAGACGCGGGACAGGGTCAGGAAATGAGCAGTTCTTC. The encoded protein is CARRGTGSGNEQFF. The full variable domain, with the rest looked up from reference TRBV2 and TRBJ2-1, is EPEVTQTPSHQVTQMGQEVILRCVPISNHLYFYWYRQILGQKVEFLVSFYNNEISEKSEIFDDQFSVERPDGSNFTLKIRSTKLEDSAMYFCARRGTGSGNEQFFGPGTRLTVL.